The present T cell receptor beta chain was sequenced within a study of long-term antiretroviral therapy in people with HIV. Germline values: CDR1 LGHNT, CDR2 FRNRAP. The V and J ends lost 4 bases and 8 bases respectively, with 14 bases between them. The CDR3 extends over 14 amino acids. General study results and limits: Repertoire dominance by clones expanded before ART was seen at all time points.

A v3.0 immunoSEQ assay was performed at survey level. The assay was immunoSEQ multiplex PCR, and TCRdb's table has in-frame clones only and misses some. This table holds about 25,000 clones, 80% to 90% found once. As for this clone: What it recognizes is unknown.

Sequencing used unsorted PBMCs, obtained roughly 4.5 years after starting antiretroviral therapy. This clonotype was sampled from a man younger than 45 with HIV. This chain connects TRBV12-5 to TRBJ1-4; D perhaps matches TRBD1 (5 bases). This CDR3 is CASGSSGGREKLFF. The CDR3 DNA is TGTGCTAGTGGTTCGAGCGGGGGAAGAGAAAAACTGTTTTTT.